This TCR beta chain was documented in a study of blood T cell repertoires in COVID-19. The method was immunoSEQ multiplex PCR; TCRdb's version includes in-frame clones alone and lacks a portion of them. In the table there are 150,000 to 190,000 clones, roughly 81% of which are singletons. The receptor was isolated from a woman aged 60-75 years with COVID-19, enrolled during active disease. The sample was peripheral blood.

CDR3 sequence (DNA): TGTGCCACCAGTGACACCGGGACAGGGGGCTTTGGCTACACCTTC. It translates to CATSDTGTGGFGYTF. V is TRBV24-1 and J is TRBJ1-2; TRBD1 matches at 12 bases. CDR1 is KGHDR and CDR2 is SFDVKD in the germline V gene. V trimming: 4 bases; J trimming: 7 bases; junction bases outside the gene matches: 6. This CDR3 has 15 residues.